This TCR beta chain was found in a study of shared clonotypes between healthy human individuals. Within Nashville, Tennessee resided all donors, each a Caucasian adult. V was pared by 5 bases and J by 5 bases, with 8 bases of the junction left unmatched. Germline loops: CDR1 SEHNR, CDR2 FQNEAQ (reference sequence). The CDR3 length is 15 residues. The data were produced by immunoSEQ multiplex PCR, yet TCRdb's version contains in-frame clones alone and is incomplete. This table has some 2.4 million clones, roughly 93% appearing once. The rearrangement uses TRBV7-9 and TRBJ1-1; TRBD1 matches at 10 bases. The TCR comes from a man between 18 and 35 years old in good health. Some clones in this sample may be carry-over from other donors' samples. Sample: naive CD4+ T cells from PBMCs. Documented subset: CD45RA+ positively selected. The CDR3 is CASSAIPDRGTEAFF. The CDR3 DNA reads TGTGCCAGCAGCGCCATCCCGGACAGGGGGACTGAAGCTTTCTTT.